This T cell receptor beta chain was profiled in a study of beta chain features in type 1 diabetes. Whole-study findings and limits: When Type 1 diabetes patients were examined, their TCRB CDR3s proved moderately but significantly shorter in all four CD4+ subsets. Among patients, naive, central memory and Treg TCRB repertoires appeared more similar than among healthy donors.

Every isolated RNA sample was fully reverse transcribed, so sequencing captured expressed TCRB transcripts. The repertoire was sequenced with immunoSEQ multiplex PCR; TCRdb's copy has only in-frame clones and lacks some. The sample holds fewer than 30,000 clones, roughly 69% seen once. Blood was collected once per donor into heparin, averaging around 120 mL. This clone is medium-sized (0.01 to 0.1%). The target antigen is unknown. Germline V gene sequence: CDR1 SGHVS, CDR2 FQNEAQ. The length of the CDR3 is 15 residues. The V segment lost 3 bases and the J segment 10 bases; nucleotides outside the gene matches: 11.

V is TRBV7-8 and J is TRBJ2-1; 8 bases fit TRBD2. The receptor was derived from a woman in her thirties or forties in good health. The specimen sequenced was Tregs from blood. Here the CDR3 reads CASSFRTGGAGEQFF. In nucleotides, the CDR3 is TGTGCCAGCAGCTTTCGTACCGGGGGGGCAGGCGAGCAGTTCTTC.